The rows below give T cell receptor beta chains drawn from one sample of a study of identical twins. TCRdb reprocessed the 5' RACE reads via MiXCR and lists one record per CDR3 protein. This sample has some 230,000 distinct CDR3 sequences, with 6.5% found just once. The same sample was also studied in work on T cells expressing NK-cell markers.

Sequencing was performed on CD8+ T cells sorted from blood. The receptors derive from a woman between 18 and 29 years old in good health. The CDR3 runs from the conserved cysteine through the conserved F or W. The D gene is left open where the match is weak. Part of the rows lack a size; the others show once, few, many or a class for expanded clones.

size	V	J	D	CDR3	DNA
many	TRBV6-5	TRBJ1-2	.	CASSNPRGARYGYTF	TGTGCCAGCAGTAACCCACGGGGGGCCAGGTATGGCTACACCTTC
many	TRBV7-9	TRBJ2-1	TRBD2	CASSYREGLGEQFF	TGTGCCAGCAGCTACCGGGAGGGCCTAGGGGAGCAGTTCTTC
many	TRBV10-3	TRBJ2-2	.	CAILPGTGELFF	TGTGCCATCCTCCCGGGGACCGGGGAGCTGTTTTTT
.	TRBV25-1	TRBJ2-1	.	CASRQGFEQFF	TGTGCCAGCCGTCAGGGGTTTGAGCAGTTCTTC
few	TRBV9	TRBJ2-7	TRBD1	CASSAPTGSGEQYF	TGTGCCAGCAGCGCGCCGACAGGGTCTGGCGAGCAGTACTTC
.	TRBV11-2	TRBJ2-2	TRBD2	CASTGGMNTGELFF	TGTGCCAGCACGGGGGGGATGAACACCGGGGAGCTGTTTTTT
.	TRBV28	TRBJ2-6	TRBD2	CASSFYLGTSHSGANVLTF	TGTGCCAGCAGTTTCTACCTCGGGACTAGCCACTCTGGGGCCAACGTCCTGACTTTC
.	TRBV6-1	TRBJ2-6	.	CASSEEPSGANVLTF	TGTGCCAGCAGTGAAGAACCCTCTGGGGCCAACGTCCTGACTTTC
many	TRBV7-9	TRBJ2-7	TRBD1	CASSPWDRSSYEQYF	TGTGCCAGCAGCCCTTGGGACAGGAGCTCCTACGAGCAGTACTTC
few	TRBV20-1	TRBJ1-1	.	CSARDIKAGNPEAFF	TGCAGTGCTAGAGATATTAAAGCGGGAAACCCTGAAGCTTTCTTT
.	TRBV6-2/TRBV6-3	TRBJ2-1	TRBD2	CASRDSGRAFHNEQFF	TGTGCCAGCAGGGATAGCGGGAGGGCCTTTCACAATGAGCAGTTCTTC
.	TRBV7-9	TRBJ2-7	.	CASSLPQGPYEQYF	TGTGCCAGCAGCTTACCACAGGGTCCCTACGAGCAGTACTTC
.	TRBV9	TRBJ2-3	TRBD2	CASSVGLAETDTQYF	TGTGCCAGCAGCGTAGGACTAGCGGAAACAGATACGCAGTATTTT
few	TRBV7-9	TRBJ1-4	.	CASSPAFRGNEKLFF	TGTGCCAGCAGCCCTGCTTTCCGGGGGAATGAAAAACTGTTTTTT
few	TRBV12-3/TRBV12-4	TRBJ2-7	TRBD1	CASSSRQGGPYEQYF	TGTGCCAGCAGCTCCAGACAGGGGGGACCCTACGAGCAGTACTTC